These 13 T cell receptor beta chains were sequenced from one sample in a study of shared clonotypes between healthy human individuals. Sequencing was performed with immunoSEQ multiplex PCR; in TCRdb, only in-frame clones are kept and a portion is missing. The sample yields some 500,000 clones, more than 70% seen once. The sample was PBMCs. Source of these receptors: a woman aged 40 to 50 in good health. Some clones in this sample may be carry-over from other donors' samples.

The chain recombines TRBV28 with TRBJ2-7, with 8 bases fitting TRBD2. Per germline, CDR1 MDHEN and CDR2 SYDVKM. V was pared by 9 bases and J by 3 bases, with 10 bases of the junction left unmatched. The CDR3 is made up of 14 amino acids. The CDR3 DNA sequence: TGTGCCAGTGGGGGGGCCGCGGGAGGCTACGAGCAGTACTTC. As protein: CASGGAAGGYEQYF.

CDR3 nucleotides: TGTGCCAGCAGCTTGGACAGGGCCGAGCAGTACTTC. Translation: CASSLDRAEQYF. This sequence joins TRBV7-9 and TRBJ2-7; 8 bases map to TRBD1. V trimming: 3 bases; J trimming: 6 bases; junction bases outside the gene matches: 1. In germline, CDR1 is SEHNR, CDR2 FQNEAQ (reference sequence). The CDR3 totals 12 residues.

The rearrangement uses TRBV9 and TRBJ2-5, with TRBD1 matching over 8 bases. The J segment lost 5 bases and the V segment lost 0 bases, leaving 6 bases of the junction unmatched. The CDR3 has 15 amino acids. Germline CDR1 reads SGDLS; CDR2 reads YYNGEE. The CDR3 protein is CASSVAPTGAETQYF. CDR3 DNA sequence: TGTGCCAGCAGCGTAGCCCCGACAGGGGCGGAGACCCAGTACTTC.

This clone was recorded only once. The CDR3 DNA is TGTGCCAGCAGTGCCAGGGACCGACGGGATGAAAAACTGTTTTTT. Protein sequence: CASSARDRRDEKLFF. The chain links TRBV2 to TRBJ1-4; a possible D gene is TRBD1 (5 bases). Per germline, CDR1 SNHLY and CDR2 FYNNEI. This CDR3 comprises 15 residues. V lost 4 bases, J lost 6 bases, and 15 bases lay in between.

This chain uses TRBV18 with TRBJ2-1; TRBD1 or TRBD2 may be the D gene (7 bases each). Per the germline V gene, CDR1 is KGHSH and CDR2 is LQKENI. The length of the CDR3 is 15 residues. V was cut by 3 bases and J by 5 bases, with 14 bases left in between. CDR3 loop: CASSPRTGLDNEQFF. The CDR3 DNA is TGTGCCAGCTCACCGAGGACAGGACTAGACAATGAGCAGTTCTTC. The full variable domain, completed using reference TRBV18 and TRBJ2-1, is NAGVMQNPRHLVRRRGQEARLRCSPMKGHSHVYWYRQLPEEGLKFMVYLQKENIIDESGMPKERFSAEFPKEGPSILRIQQVVRGDSAAYFCASSPRTGLDNEQFFGPGTRLTVL.

V gene TRBV7-2 combines with J gene TRBJ1-1; 7 bases line up with TRBD1. The CDR3 runs to 13 residues. Unmatched junction bases numbered 5, after V lost 0 bases and J lost 10 bases. Per germline, CDR1 SGHTA and CDR2 FQGNSA. CDR3 nucleotide sequence: TGTGCCAGCAGCTTAGCCCGACAGGGAGTAGCTTTCTTT. It is translated as CASSLARQGVAFF.

This clone has only one observation. V gene TRBV4-2 combines with J gene TRBJ2-7; perhaps D is TRBD1 or TRBD2 (5 bases each). Germline CDR1 reads LGHNA; CDR2 reads YNFKEQ. CDR3 length: 14 residues. Trimming stripped 1 base from V and 6 bases from J, with 13 bases between. CDR3 nucleotide sequence: TGTGCCAGCAGCCAAGTCGGGACCCCCGGCGAGCAGTACTTC. It is translated as CASSQVGTPGEQYF.

The chain combines TRBV27 with TRBJ2-2; D is uncertain. The V gene's germline CDR1 is MNHEY and CDR2 SMNVEV (reference sequence). V lost 2 bases and J lost 6, with 7 bases in between. CDR3 size: 13 residues. CDR3 residues: CASSLLLAGELFF. DNA for the CDR3: TGTGCCAGCAGTTTACTTTTGGCCGGGGAGCTGTTTTTT.

As to this clone: A read error may be the cause here, since a much bigger clone is one base away. The CDR3, as DNA: TGTGCCTGGAGTTTCAGGAGCACTGAAGCTTTCTTT. Protein: CAWSFRSTEAFF. The V gene is TRBV30, the J gene TRBJ1-1; D is ambiguous. V was pared by 2 bases and J by 4 bases, with 8 bases between. CDR1 and CDR2 from the germline V gene are GTSNPN and SVGIG (reference sequence). This CDR3 has 12 residues.

The chain has TRBV5-5 and TRBJ2-7; either TRBD1 or TRBD2 may supply D (6 bases each). Trimming cost V 5 bases and J 3 bases, with 18 bases left between them. The length of the CDR3 is 15 residues. CDR1 and CDR2 (germline): SGHKS, YYEKEE (reference sequence). DNA of the CDR3: TGTGCCAGCAGTCCCCTTGGTCGGGGGCTCTACGAGCAGTACTTC. This sequence encodes CASSPLGRGLYEQYF.

This chain links TRBV7-3 with TRBJ1-5; 7 bases align to TRBD1. Per germline, CDR1 SGHTA and CDR2 FQGTGA. This CDR3 has 15 residues. J gave up 5 bases and V 2 bases, and 6 bases lay outside the gene matches. The CDR3 sequence: CASSLPRQGDQPQHF. DNA of the CDR3: TGTGCCAGCAGCTTACCGCGACAGGGAGATCAGCCCCAGCATTTT.

This chain connects TRBV30 to TRBJ2-7; 12 nucleotides match TRBD2. The CDR3 has 17 amino acids. Trimming took 3 bases from V and 2 from J; bases not matched to a gene: 11. Looked up from germline, CDR1 is GTSNPN and CDR2 is SVGIG (reference sequence). As DNA, the CDR3 is TGTGCCTGGAGGCTCCGAAGGACTAGCGGGACACCCTACGAGCAGTACTTC. This gives the protein CAWRLRRTSGTPYEQYF.

Details on this clone: A read error may be the cause here, since a much bigger clone is one base away. The chain carries TRBV5-5 and TRBJ1-4, with TRBD1 as a possible D gene (6 bases). The germline V gene encodes CDR1 SGHKS and CDR2 YYEKEE (reference sequence). The CDR3 runs 14 residues. The V end lost 3 bases, the J end lost 12 bases, and 18 bases lay between the germline ends. The chain's CDR3 is CASSSTGHNEELFF. The CDR3 region has the DNA TGTGCCAGCAGCTCCACAGGGCACAACGAAGAACTGTTTTTT.